This TCR beta chain was sequenced during a study of control samples from healthy donors and cancer patients (dated by TCRdb to about 2020). The library was generated by the immunoSEQ multiplex PCR assay. The table comes from immuneACCESS by way of TCRdb, which keeps in-frame sequences with V and J called. Part of the clones is missing from these tables; in studies checked, under half for an unresolved V gene and the rest for unknown reasons. Across this sample there are about 180,000 clones, with approximately 90% seen only once. More than 1.3% of the sample belongs to the ten largest clones. From the germline V gene, CDR1 is LGHNA and CDR2 is YNFKEQ. Trimmed from V: 0 bases; trimmed from J: 3 bases; junction bases lacking a gene match: 4. The CDR3 starts with the cysteine, ends with the phenylalanine, and has 16 residues. Only the CDR3 region is kept as DNA, spanning 48 bases read in frame from base 1.

Details on this clone: It lacks a known antigen. No per-base quality is available; no much larger clone lies one base away.

The sequencing input was blood. Rearrangement joined TRBV4-2 to TRBJ1-5, with 8 bases matching TRBD1. The clonotype was recovered from a man younger than 45 in good health. The DNA is TGTGCCAGCAGCCAAGAGACGGGACAGGCCAATCAGCCCCAGCATTTT. Its translation is CASSQETGQANQPQHF.